A single sample is the source of the 21 T cell receptor beta chains below, sequenced in a study of cytomegalovirus exposure and HLA in healthy donors. 13 Jbeta primers and 60 Vbeta primers were used for the PCR. The assay was immunoSEQ multiplex PCR, and TCRdb's table has in-frame clones only and misses some. The data contain 150,000 to 200,000 clones, around 83% of them seen just once; the ten biggest clones take up about 1.5%. Source material: PBMCs. These receptors were taken from a woman aged 18-29 years in good health and CMV-seronegative.

The chain joins TRBV4-3 to TRBJ2-2; 9 nucleotides align to TRBD1. Trimming at V came to 5 bases and at J to 4 bases, leaving 5 bases not matched to a gene. The CDR3 is made up of 15 amino acids. Germline lookup yields CDR1 LGHNA and CDR2 YSLEER. CDR3 loop: CASSTTGQGTGELFF. CDR3 in DNA: TGCGCCAGCAGCACAACGGGACAGGGCACCGGGGAGCTGTTTTTT.

This clone has a single count. The V call is TRBV11-2, the J call TRBJ1-4, with 10 bases lining up with TRBD1. This CDR3 contains 15 residues. Germline V gives CDR1 SGHAT, CDR2 FQNNGV. Trimming cost V 3 bases and J 7 bases; bases outside gene matches: 5. In DNA, the CDR3 is TGTGCCAGCAGCTTGCAGACAGGGGGCGGTGAAAAACTGTTTTTT. The encoded protein is CASSLQTGGGEKLFF.

The rearrangement links TRBV19 to TRBJ2-7, with TRBD1 matching 11 bases. The CDR3 contains 16 residues. The V gene's germline CDR1 is LNHDA and CDR2 SQIVND (reference sequence). J gave up 5 bases and V 5 bases, and 11 bases lay outside the gene matches. The CDR3 here is CASSDPSGQGVHEQYF. CDR3 in DNA: TGTGCCAGTAGTGACCCCTCGGGACAGGGGGTACACGAGCAGTACTTC.

V and J are TRBV10-3 and TRBJ2-1; D gene uncertain. This CDR3 has 13 amino acids. Germline V lookup: CDR1 ENHRY, CDR2 SYGVKD. V shed 3 bases and J shed 6 bases, with 9 bases lying between them. This chain's CDR3 is CAISDPSVNEQFF. DNA for the CDR3: TGTGCCATCAGTGATCCCAGCGTCAATGAGCAGTTCTTC.

The chain recombines TRBV14 with TRBJ2-7, with 14 positions matching TRBD2. CDR1 SGHDN and CDR2 FVKESK come from the germline V gene. The CDR3 loop spans 15 amino acids. Trimming cost V 1 base and J 4 bases; bases outside gene matches: 0. CDR3 coding DNA: TGTGCCAGCAGCCAAGGACTAGCGGGAGGGTACGAGCAGTACGTC. This encodes CASSQGLAGGYEQYV.

CDR3 in amino acids: CASSLTSGKSTQYF. In DNA form, the CDR3 reads TGTGCCAGCAGCTTAACTAGCGGGAAATCTACGCAGTATTTT. The chain combines TRBV5-5 with TRBJ2-3, with 10 nucleotides matching TRBD2. CDR3 length equals 14 residues. J was trimmed by 8 bases and V by 2 bases; bases with no gene match: 5. Germline V gene lookup returns CDR1 SGHKS and CDR2 YYEKEE (reference sequence).

This clone was seen once. The chain is built from TRBV27 and TRBJ2-2, with 10 positions matching TRBD2. The junction had 5 bases not matched to a gene; V was cut back by 4 bases and J by 3 bases. The CDR3 sequence is 16 residues long. The germline V gene has CDR1 MNHEY and CDR2 SMNVEV (reference sequence). CDR3 nucleotides: TGTGCCAGCAGTTACCGCAGCGGGAGGGACACCGGGGAGCTGTTTTTT. Amino acid sequence: CASSYRSGRDTGELFF.

V usage is TRBV28 and J usage is TRBJ2-1; TRBD2 matches 14 bases. Trimming removed 5 bases from V and 3 bases from J; junction bases left unmatched: 15. Looked up from germline, CDR1 is MDHEN and CDR2 is SYDVKM. CDR3 length equals 20 residues. CDR3 sequence: CASSPTTTSGRALIYNEQFF. DNA of the CDR3: TGTGCCAGCAGTCCAACTACGACTAGCGGGAGGGCCTTAATCTACAATGAGCAGTTCTTC. The whole variable domain, remainder taken from reference TRBV28 and TRBJ2-1, is DVKVTQSSRYLVKRTGEKVFLECVQDMDHENMFWYRQDPGLGLRLIYFSYDVKMKEKGDIPEGYSVSREKKERFSLILESASTNQTSMYLCASSPTTTSGRALIYNEQFFGPGTRLTVL.

The rearrangement links TRBV4-3 to TRBJ2-7; the match to TRBD2 covers 8 bases. Germline V gives CDR1 LGHNA, CDR2 YSLEER. After removal of 1 base from V and 4 bases from J, the junction contained 9 bases not matched to a gene. This CDR3 is built from 16 residues. CDR3 sequence (DNA): TGCGCCAGCAGCCAAGGTGCCGGGGGGGGTGGGTACGAGCAGTACTTC. The encoded protein is CASSQGAGGGGYEQYF.

The chain links TRBV6-6 to TRBJ2-3; 8 nucleotides match TRBD2. Looked up from germline, CDR1 is MNHNY and CDR2 is SVGAGI (reference sequence). J lost 1 base, V lost 0 bases, and 3 bases had no gene match. The CDR3 has 16 residues. The CDR3 DNA is TGTGCCAGCAGTTACTCGCTGACTAGCGGCACAGATACGCAGTATTTT. Protein sequence: CASSYSLTSGTDTQYF.

The rearrangement uses TRBV9 and TRBJ2-1, with TRBD2 matching over 13 bases. The V gene end was trimmed by 1 base and the J gene end by 8 bases; junction bases not matched to a gene: 3. This CDR3 is built from 15 residues. CDR1 and CDR2 (germline): SGDLS, YYNGEE. The CDR3 region has the DNA TGTGCCAGCAGCGTAACTAGCGGGAGGGGGGATGAGCAGTTCTTC. It codes for CASSVTSGRGDEQFF.

This rearrangement joins TRBV5-1 to TRBJ2-3; 13 bases map to TRBD2. CDR3 length: 16 amino acids. CDR1 is SGHRS, CDR2 YFSETQ, per germline. The ends lost 4 bases at V and 1 base at J; junction bases unmatched: 3. DNA of the CDR3: TGCGCCAGCAGCCCCGGGACTAGCGGGGGCACAGATACGCAGTATTTT. Its protein is CASSPGTSGGTDTQYF.

V and J are TRBV9 and TRBJ2-5; 12 bases line up with TRBD2. The length of the CDR3 is 15 residues. V gave up 3 bases and J gave up 2 bases; unmatched junction bases: 2. Germline assignment: CDR1 SGDLS and CDR2 YYNGEE. The CDR3 DNA reads as TGTGCCAGCAGCGGCCTAGCGGGGGGGCAAGAGACCCAGTACTTC. Its translation is CASSGLAGGQETQYF.

This chain uses TRBV18 with TRBJ2-5, with D unclear. CDR1 is KGHSH and CDR2 is LQKENI in the germline V gene. This CDR3 comprises 11 residues. The V and J ends lost 6 bases and 1 base respectively, with 3 bases between them. In DNA, the CDR3 is TGTGCCAGCTCCGTCCAAGAGACCCAGTACTTC. This sequence encodes CASSVQETQYF.

The chain combines TRBV29-1 with TRBJ1-1; TRBD1 aligns across 7 bases. V shed 4 bases, J shed 0 bases, and the junction held 5 bases outside the gene matches. CDR3 size: 14 residues. CDR1 and CDR2 from the germline V gene are SQVTM and ANQGSEA. Here the CDR3 reads CSVGAGTVNTEAFF. CDR3 DNA sequence: TGCAGCGTTGGGGCCGGGACAGTGAACACTGAAGCTTTCTTT. Combining the CDR3 with reference TRBV29-1 and TRBJ1-1 gives the whole variable domain SAVISQKPSRDICQRGTSLTIQCQVDSQVTMMFWYRQQPGQSLTLIATANQGSEATYESGFVIDKFPISRPNLTFSTLTVSNMSPEDSSIYLCSVGAGTVNTEAFFGQGTRLTVV.

The chain is built from TRBV5-6 and TRBJ1-5; D might be TRBD1 (5 bases). Germline assignment: CDR1 SGHDT and CDR2 YYEEEE. V was cut by 0 bases and J by 3 bases, with 10 bases left in between. This CDR3 has 15 amino acids. DNA of the CDR3: TGTGCCAGCAGCTTGGGGGGGGTATCCAATCAGCCCCAGCATTTT. Protein sequence: CASSLGGVSNQPQHF.

This chain links TRBV5-4 with TRBJ1-2, with D perhaps matching TRBD1 (6 bases). The CDR3 spans 13 residues. Trimming took 0 bases from V and 6 from J, leaving 9 bases between them. CDR1 is SGHNT and CDR2 is YYREEE in the germline V gene (reference sequence). The CDR3 sequence: CASSLEGTHGYTF. Here the CDR3 DNA reads TGTGCCAGCAGCTTGGAAGGGACACATGGCTACACCTTC.

V gene TRBV28 combines with J gene TRBJ2-7; D possibly corresponds to TRBD2 (6 bases). V gave up 6 bases and J gave up 4 bases, with 16 bases separating them. CDR3 size: 14 residues. The germline V gene has CDR1 MDHEN and CDR2 SYDVKM. This chain's CDR3 is CASSSPGLTYEQYF. CDR3 nucleotides: TGTGCCAGCAGCTCCCCGGGACTTACATACGAGCAGTACTTC.

Of note for this clone: At one of its ends the junction is not consistent with the germline gene, which may arise from a read error. This chain connects TRBV7-9 to TRBJ2-1; D might be TRBD2 (6 bases). Germline CDR1 is SEHNR and CDR2 is FQNEAQ (reference sequence). The CDR3 length is 16 residues. CDR3 sequence: CSSSLVEGELDNEQFF. Written as DNA, the CDR3 is TGTTCCAGCAGCTTAGTGGAGGGAGAGCTAGACAATGAGCAGTTCTTC.

The rearrangement joins TRBV30 to TRBJ2-2; D perhaps matches TRBD1 (5 bases). Germline assignment: CDR1 GTSNPN and CDR2 SVGIG (reference sequence). The V end lost 2 bases, the J end lost 6 bases, and 7 bases lay between the germline ends. The CDR3 totals 12 residues. The CDR3 coding sequence is TGTGCCTGGAGTCGACAGTCCGGGGAGCTGTTTTTT. Translation gives CAWSRQSGELFF.

This chain uses TRBV2 with TRBJ2-3, with 9 positions matching TRBD1. Germline values: CDR1 SNHLY, CDR2 FYNNEI. This CDR3 region has 14 residues. J gave up 4 bases and V 6 bases, and 5 bases lay outside the gene matches. The CDR3 sequence is CASRRDREADTQYF. CDR3 nucleotide sequence: TGTGCCAGCAGAAGGGACAGGGAAGCAGATACGCAGTATTTT.